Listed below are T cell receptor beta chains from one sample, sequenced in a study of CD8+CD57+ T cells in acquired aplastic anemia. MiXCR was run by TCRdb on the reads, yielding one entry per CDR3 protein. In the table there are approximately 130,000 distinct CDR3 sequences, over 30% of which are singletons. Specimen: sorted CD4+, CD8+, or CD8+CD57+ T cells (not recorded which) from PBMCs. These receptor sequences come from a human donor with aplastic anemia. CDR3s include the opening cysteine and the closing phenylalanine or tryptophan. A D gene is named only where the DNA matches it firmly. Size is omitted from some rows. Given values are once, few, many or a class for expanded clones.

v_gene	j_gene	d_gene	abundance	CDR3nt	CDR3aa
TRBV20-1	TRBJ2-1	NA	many	TGCAGTGCTAGAGACCCTCGAGCTCCCCCCATGGGTGAGCAGTTCTTC	CSARDPRAPPMGEQFF
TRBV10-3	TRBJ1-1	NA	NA	TGTGCCATCAGTGAGCGCGGGCGGACTTTCTTT	CAISERGRTFF
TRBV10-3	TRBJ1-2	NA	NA	TGTGCCATCATGGCAGGGAACTATGGCTACACCTTC	CAIMAGNYGYTF
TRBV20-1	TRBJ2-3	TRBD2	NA	TGCAGTGCTAGACGTACTAGCGGGGGGAGAGCAGATACGCAGTATTTT	CSARRTSGGRADTQYF
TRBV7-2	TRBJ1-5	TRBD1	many	TGTGCCAGCAGCTTCGGACAGGGGGGTCAGCCCCAGCATTTT	CASSFGQGGQPQHF
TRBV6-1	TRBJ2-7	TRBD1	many	TGTGCCAGCAGTGAATCCGGGACAGGGCTTGTGGAGCAGTACTTC	CASSESGTGLVEQYF
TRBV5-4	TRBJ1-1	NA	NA	TGTGCCAGCAGCTTGGGCGCTTCCCTTCCCCTCCTTGAAGCTTTCTTT	CASSLGASLPLLEAFF
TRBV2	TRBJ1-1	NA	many	TGTGCCAGCAGGGACAGCACAACTGAAGCTTTCTTT	CASRDSTTEAFF
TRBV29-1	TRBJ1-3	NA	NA	TGCAGCGGACTCAGGGATCTCGATGGAAACACCATATATTTT	CSGLRDLDGNTIYF
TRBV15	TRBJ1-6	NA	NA	TGTGCCACCAGCAGAGAAAGGGCTCGGAATTCACCCCTCCACTTT	CATSRERARNSPLHF
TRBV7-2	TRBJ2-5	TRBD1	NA	TGTGCCAGCAGCCGGGGACAGGGGAGGCGGGAGACCCAGTACTTC	CASSRGQGRRETQYF
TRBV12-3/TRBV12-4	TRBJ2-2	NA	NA	TGTGCCAGCAGTTTGAGGGGGACCGGGGAGCTGCTTTTT	CASSLRGTGELLF
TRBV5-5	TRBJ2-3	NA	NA	TGTGCCAGCAGCTTGGTAGGCAGGGGCTCAGATACGCAGTATTTT	CASSLVGRGSDTQYF
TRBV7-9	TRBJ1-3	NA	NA	TGTGCCAGCAGCTTAGCGCGGGGTACTGGAAACACCATATATTTT	CASSLARGTGNTIYF
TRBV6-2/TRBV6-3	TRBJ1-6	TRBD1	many	TGTGCCAGCAGCTCGGACAGGGGCGTCCACTTT	CASSSDRGVHF
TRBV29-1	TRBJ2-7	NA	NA	TGCAGCGTTGTGGGGTCTGGGGGCTCAAGGGACGAGCAGTACTTC	CSVVGSGGSRDEQYF
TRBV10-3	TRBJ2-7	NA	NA	TGTGCCATCAGGACCGCACAGGGCTACGAGCAGTACTTC	CAIRTAQGYEQYF
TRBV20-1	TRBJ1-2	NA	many	TGCAGTGCTAGAGAGGGAAACTATGGCTACACCTTC	CSAREGNYGYTF
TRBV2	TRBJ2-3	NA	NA	TGTGCCAGCATTCCTACGGGGGAAGATACGCAGTATTTT	CASIPTGEDTQYF
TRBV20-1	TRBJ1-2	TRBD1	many	TGCAGTGCTTGGGACAGGGTGCTAGCTAACTATGGCTACACCTTC	CSAWDRVLANYGYTF
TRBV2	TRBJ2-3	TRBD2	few	TGTGCCCCCGGACTAGCGGGAGCGGGTGATACGCAGTATTTT	CAPGLAGAGDTQYF
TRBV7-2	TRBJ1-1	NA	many	TGTGCCAGCAGCTTAGAATATTACAGAGGACCTAACACTGAAGCTTTCTTT	CASSLEYYRGPNTEAFF
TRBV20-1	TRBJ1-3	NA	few	TGCAGTGCTGTGATAGATGGAAACACCATATATTTT	CSAVIDGNTIYF
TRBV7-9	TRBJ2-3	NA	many	TGTGCCAGCAGCTTAGCCACAGATACGCAGTATTTT	CASSLATDTQYF